This T cell receptor (beta chain) was identified in a study of cytomegalovirus exposure and HLA in healthy donors. The PCR had 60 Vbeta and 13 Jbeta primers. Repertoires were generated with immunoSEQ multiplex PCR, while TCRdb's copy carries only in-frame clones and drops some. The sample lists some 130,000 clones; roughly 70% were seen once. Trimming took 6 bases from V and 7 from J, leaving 12 bases between them. Germline CDR1 is MNHNS and CDR2 is SASEGT. The CDR3 is made up of 13 amino acids. These donors, healthy bone marrow donors, were studied. Sequenced: PBMCs. The receptor comes from a human donor in good health. The V and J genes are TRBV6-1 and TRBJ1-4, with D possibly being TRBD1 (6 bases). DNA for the CDR3: TGTGCCAGCAGCCTTAACAGGGTTGAAAAACTGTTTTTT. Its translation is CASSLNRVEKLFF.